The rows below give T cell receptor beta chains drawn from one sample of a study of blood T cell repertoires in COVID-19. The protocol was immunoSEQ multiplex PCR, while the TCRdb copy is restricted to in-frame clones and leaves out a portion. The sample contains around 77,000 clones, around 84% of which appear only once. Sequences were obtained from peripheral blood. The receptors here all came from a man between 65 and 85 years old with active or convalescent COVID-19. The CDR3 runs from the conserved cysteine through the conserved F or W. The order of the fields is D gene, V gene, J gene, CDR3 length, clone size, CDR3 DNA, CDR3 protein. The D gene is left open where the match is weak. Clone size is not always given. Where it is, it says once, few, many or a class for expanded clones.

.	TRBV5-1	TRBJ1-3	14	.	TGCGCCAGCAGCTTGGCTGTCTCTGGAAACACCATATATTTT	CASSLAVSGNTIYF
.	TRBV19	TRBJ2-2	16	.	TGTGCCAGCGAACCGGCTAGCGACCGCTACACCGGGGAGCTGTTTTTT	CASEPASDRYTGELFF
.	TRBV5-1	TRBJ1-1	16	.	TGCGCCAGCAGCTTGCGCACCGCGTCAGGAAACACTGAAGCTTTCTTT	CASSLRTASGNTEAFF
.	TRBV5-5	TRBJ1-1	17	.	TGTGCCAGCACATCTTGGGGCGGCACCTTCGGAAGGACTGAAGCTTTCTTT	CASTSWGGTFGRTEAFF
.	TRBV30	TRBJ1-1	12	.	TGTGCCTGGAGCGAGGGTTGGACTGAAGCTTTCTTT	CAWSEGWTEAFF
TRBD2	TRBV5-1	TRBJ2-1	14	.	TGCGCCAGCAGCTCTACTAGCGGCGGAAATGAGCAGTTCTTC	CASSSTSGGNEQFF
.	TRBV4-2	TRBJ2-2	15	.	TGTGCCAGCAGCCTGGGGGGAACCAACACCGGGGAGCTGTTTTTT	CASSLGGTNTGELFF
.	TRBV7-2	TRBJ1-4	18	.	TGTGCCAGCAGCTTAGCGGGTAGAATTGGGAGGACCCACGAAAAACTGTTTTTT	CASSLAGRIGRTHEKLFF
.	TRBV7-2	TRBJ2-2	13	.	TGTGCCAGCAGCGCCAGACTCTCCGGGGAGCTGTTTTTT	CASSARLSGELFF
TRBD1	TRBV5-5	TRBJ1-5	14	.	TGTGCCAGCAGCTCGGACAGGGGGAATCAGCCCCAGCATTTT	CASSSDRGNQPQHF
.	TRBV5-1	TRBJ2-7	17	.	TGCGCCAGCAGCTTGGCAGCGTCTAGCCTCCCATCCTACGAGCAGTACTTC	CASSLAASSLPSYEQYF
.	TRBV18	TRBJ1-1	15	.	TGTGCCAGCTCACCGTCCAGGGGCGGGAACACTGAAGCTTTCTTT	CASSPSRGGNTEAFF
.	TRBV15	TRBJ2-3	13	few	TGTGCCACCAGCAGAGGGGCATACGATACGCAGTATTTT	CATSRGAYDTQYF
.	TRBV28	TRBJ2-3	14	.	TGTGCCAGCAAGGTAGCGGAGGGCACAGATACGCAGTATTTT	CASKVAEGTDTQYF
.	TRBV12-3/TRBV12-4	TRBJ1-1	13	.	TGTGCCAGCAGGAATAACCGGGACACTGAAGCTTTCTTT	CASRNNRDTEAFF
.	TRBV7-3	TRBJ1-1	13	.	TGTGCCAGCAGCTTAACGCGGAACACTGAAGCTTTCTTT	CASSLTRNTEAFF
TRBD1	TRBV5-1	TRBJ1-1	15	.	TGCGCCAGCAGCTTCCGACAGGGACTGGACACTGAAGCTTTCTTT	CASSFRQGLDTEAFF
TRBD2	TRBV19	TRBJ2-7	13	.	TGTGCCGCGGGGGGGATCGGGGTAAGCGAGCAGTACTTC	CAAGGIGVSEQYF
TRBD2	TRBV6-2/TRBV6-3	TRBJ2-7	14	.	TGTGCCAGCAGTCGGACTAGCGGGAGTTACGAGCAGTACTTC	CASSRTSGSYEQYF
TRBD2	TRBV20-1	TRBJ2-5	14	.	TGCAGTGCTAGTGAGCCACTAGCGACTAAGACCCAGTACTTC	CSASEPLATKTQYF
.	TRBV6-5	TRBJ2-5	14	.	TGTGCCAGCAGTTCGAGGGGGGGTACTAGCGTTCAGTACTTC	CASSSRGGTSVQYF
TRBD1	TRBV7-2	TRBJ1-3	17	.	TGTGCCAGCAGCTTATATACAGGGGGTCCCTTAGGAAACACCATATATTTT	CASSLYTGGPLGNTIYF